This T cell receptor (beta chain) was identified during a study of blood T cell repertoires in COVID-19. Study summary: Researchers got acute and convalescent COVID-19 samples from the United States, Italy and Spain. T cells, B-cell-depleted T cells, or PBMCs supplied cDNA or gDNA.

This clone is a singleton in its sample. V trimming: 4 bases; J trimming: 2 bases; junction bases outside the gene matches: 5. CDR3 size: 14 residues. CDR1 and CDR2 from the germline V gene are SGHRS and YFSETQ. Original methodology: Quantification of nucleated cells was approximated via reference gene primer amplification. Profiled with immunoSEQ multiplex PCR; TCRdb holds only in-frame clones, not every one. Clonal size and the V and J genes are those of that table, whereas D and trimming came from the DNA. The table has roughly 70,000 clones, 70% to 80% seen once. During active infection, Seattle patients enrolled and were then monitored through disease.

The sequencing sample was made of peripheral blood. The chain carries TRBV5-1 and TRBJ2-5; 7 nucleotides line up with TRBD1. The receptor was derived from a man aged 65 to 79 with COVID-19, enrolled during active disease. As DNA, the CDR3 is TGCGCCAGCAGCAAAGACAGGGCACAAGAGACCCAGTACTTC. This codes for CASSKDRAQETQYF.